Below, 17 T cell receptor beta chains from the same sample are listed, as sequenced in a study of blood T cell repertoires in COVID-19. The data were produced by immunoSEQ multiplex PCR, yet TCRdb's version contains in-frame clones alone and is incomplete. The data show around 450,000 clones, approximately 86% seen once. Sequenced material: PBMCs or T cells enriched from blood (not recorded which). The receptors were sampled from a woman aged 18-29 years who had recovered from COVID-19.

The rearrangement links TRBV5-6 to TRBJ2-6; D may be TRBD2 (6 bases). Per germline, CDR1 SGHDT and CDR2 YYEEEE. V lost 5 bases, J lost 0 bases, and 18 bases lay in between. The CDR3 has 18 amino acids. CDR3 DNA: TGTGCCAGCAGTTCATTTTGGCGGGGAAGCTCTGGGGCCAACGTCCTGACTTTC. Translated: CASSSFWRGSSGANVLTF. The complete variable domain, with remaining parts taken from reference TRBV5-6 and TRBJ2-6, reads DAGVTQSPTHLIKTRGQQVTLRCSPKSGHDTVSWYQQALGQGPQFIFQYYEEEERQRGNFPDRFSGHQFPNYSSELNVNALLLGDSALYLCASSSFWRGSSGANVLTFGAGSRLTVL.

This chain links TRBV12-3 or TRBV12-4 with TRBJ2-5, with D possibly TRBD2 on 6 matching bases. This CDR3 has 13 residues. Trimming removed 6 bases at V and 5 bases at J, with 13 bases between. The CDR3 DNA follows: TGTGCCAGCAGCTGGGACTCAAGGGAGACCCAGTACTTC. Encoded protein: CASSWDSRETQYF.

On this clone: One junction end disagrees with the germline gene, perhaps due to a read error. This chain connects TRBV20-1 to TRBJ2-3; D possibly corresponds to TRBD2 (6 bases). CDR1 is DFQATT, CDR2 SNEGSKA, per germline (reference sequence). The CDR3 has 10 amino acids. In DNA, the CDR3 is TGCAGTGCCCGGGGGACTTACTCCCATTTT. It specifies CSARGTYSHF.

The gene calls are TRBV13 and TRBJ2-2, with D perhaps matching TRBD2 (5 bases). Deletions cut 3 bases from V and 4 bases from J, with 18 bases between. Looked up from germline, CDR1 is PRHDT and CDR2 is FYEKMQ (reference sequence). This CDR3 is built from 17 residues. CDR3 bases: TGTGCCAGCAGCTTTTCCAGCGGTGCCTCTGGCACCGGGGAGCTGTTTTTT. This encodes CASSFSSGASGTGELFF.

V is TRBV10-2 and J is TRBJ2-7; a possible D gene is TRBD1 (6 bases). Germline loops: CDR1 WSHSY, CDR2 SAAADI. The CDR3 sequence is 15 residues long. Trimming stripped 4 bases from V and 0 bases from J, with 13 bases between. CDR3 in amino acids: CASSGGRGYSYEQYF. Written as DNA, the CDR3 is TGCGCCAGCAGTGGGGGAAGGGGGTACTCCTACGAGCAGTACTTC.

The V gene is TRBV2, the J gene TRBJ2-2; 9 bases align to TRBD1. J gave up 7 bases and V 4 bases, and 7 bases lay outside the gene matches. The CDR3 covers 15 residues. Germline CDR1 and CDR2: SNHLY and FYNNEI. In DNA, the CDR3 is TGTGCCAGCAGTGTGACAGGGGGTATGGGCGGGGAGCTGTTTTTT. This gives the protein CASSVTGGMGGELFF. Using reference TRBV2 and TRBJ2-2 for the parts outside the CDR3, the full variable domain is EPEVTQTPSHQVTQMGQEVILRCVPISNHLYFYWYRQILGQKVEFLVSFYNNEISEKSEIFDDQFSVERPDGSNFTLKIRSTKLEDSAMYFCASSVTGGMGGELFFGEGSRLTVL.

This clone was found once. This rearrangement joins TRBV27 to TRBJ2-1; D might be TRBD2 (6 bases). This CDR3 is 16 amino acids long. Germline CDR1 reads MNHEY; CDR2 reads SMNVEV (reference sequence). V was trimmed by 8 bases and J by 8 bases, leaving 25 bases between them. In DNA, the CDR3 is TGTGCCAGCTATCTTCGGGGCGGGGTTCCCGGGGATGAGCAGTTCTTC. Its translation is CASYLRGGVPGDEQFF.

The chain is built from TRBV6-5 and TRBJ1-1; 8 bases map to TRBD1. The germline V gene encodes CDR1 MNHEY and CDR2 SVGAGI. Trimming cost V 4 bases and J 1 base; bases outside gene matches: 8. The CDR3 has 16 amino acids. The CDR3 loop reads CASSSVTQGGNTEAFF. The CDR3 nucleotides are TGTGCCAGCAGTTCCGTTACACAGGGGGGGAACACTGAAGCTTTCTTT.

The gene calls are TRBV29-1 and TRBJ2-3, with TRBD2 identical over 11 bases. The V segment lost 6 bases and the J segment 0 bases; nucleotides outside the gene matches: 5. The germline V gene has CDR1 SQVTM and CDR2 ANQGSEA. The CDR3 extends over 15 amino acids. CDR3 sequence reads: CSVKGLAASTDTQYF. CDR3 bases: TGCAGCGTAAAGGGACTAGCGGCTAGCACAGATACGCAGTATTTT.

The gene calls are TRBV15 and TRBJ1-5, with D uncertain. With 6 bases removed from V and 5 bases from J, the gap between germline ends came to 8 bases. Looked up from germline, CDR1 is LNHNV and CDR2 is YYDKDF (reference sequence). The CDR3 extends over 12 amino acids. CDR3 DNA: TGTGCCACCAGTAGGAGGGATCAGCCCCAGCATTTT. As protein: CATSRRDQPQHF.

V is TRBV5-6 and J is TRBJ1-2, with D perhaps TRBD1 (6 bases). This CDR3 comprises 15 residues. Trimming took 7 bases from V and 4 from J, leaving 20 bases between them. Germline V gene lookup returns CDR1 SGHDT and CDR2 YYEEEE. The CDR3, as DNA: TGTGCCAGCCACGACTTAAGACAGGTCCTCTATGGCTACACCTTC. Amino acid sequence: CASHDLRQVLYGYTF.

This clone is a singleton in its sample. The chain employs TRBV6-5 and TRBJ1-3; the D is unclear. CDR1 is MNHEY and CDR2 is SVGAGI in the germline V gene. CDR3 length: 14 amino acids. V was clipped by 10 bases and J by 3 bases, with 16 bases between them. Here the CDR3 reads CAIWEYGGGNTIYF. As DNA, the CDR3 is TGTGCCATTTGGGAGTACGGAGGTGGAAACACCATATATTTT.

This chain uses TRBV30 with TRBJ2-5; 8 nucleotides match TRBD1. CDR3 size: 12 residues. Germline V gene data show CDR1 as GTSNPN and CDR2 as SVGIG (reference sequence). The J segment lost 5 bases and the V segment lost 4 bases, leaving 3 bases of the junction unmatched. Here the CDR3 DNA reads TGTGCCTGGACTCACAGGGGGGAGACCCAGTACTTC. Its protein product is CAWTHRGETQYF.

The chain has TRBV14 and TRBJ1-6, with 7 bases that match TRBD1. The junction had 10 bases not matched to a gene; V was cut back by 0 bases and J by 8 bases. The germline gives CDR1 SGHDN, CDR2 FVKESK. This CDR3 region has 17 residues. This CDR3 reads CASSQDTATRGHSPLHF. The DNA for the CDR3 is TGTGCCAGCAGCCAAGATACCGCGACGAGGGGGCATTCACCCCTCCACTTT.

The sample holds one count of this clone. The chain has TRBV5-4 and TRBJ1-1; D gene uncertain. Germline V gives CDR1 SGHNT, CDR2 YYREEE (reference sequence). Trimming stripped 3 bases from V and 1 base from J, with 16 bases between. The CDR3 runs 16 residues. For the CDR3, the DNA is TGTGCCAGCAGCTCGCCGCCCACAGCGGGGAACACTGAAGCTTTCTTT. Its translation is CASSSPPTAGNTEAFF.

The genes are TRBV2 and TRBJ1-5; D unclear. In germline, CDR1 is SNHLY, CDR2 FYNNEI. The CDR3 covers 13 residues. Trimming pared 8 bases from V and 0 bases from J, leaving 8 bases between. In DNA, the CDR3 is TGTGCCAGCCACGGTAGTAGCAATCAGCCCCAGCATTTT. Its protein product is CASHGSSNQPQHF.

The chain employs TRBV28 and TRBJ2-1; a weak D match, TRBD2 (6 bases). Trimming shortened V by 3 bases and J by 12 bases, and 9 bases separated the two germline ends. The CDR3 length is 11 residues. The germline V gene has CDR1 MDHEN and CDR2 SYDVKM. CDR3 loop: CASSLRRGQFF. The CDR3 bases are TGTGCCAGCAGTTTGAGGAGGGGGCAGTTCTTC.